This T cell receptor beta chain appears in the sequencing data of a study of identical twins. Overall study results and limits: Insertions ran lower in abundant cord blood beta clonotypes, though not in memory repertoires.

Germline V gene sequence: CDR1 MDHEN, CDR2 SYDVKM. Between the trimmed V and J ends, which lost 3 bases and 10 bases, there was a span of 8 bases. The CDR3 has 11 amino acids. TCRdb re-called the 5' RACE reads with MiXCR, one entry per CDR3 protein. The sample holds fewer than 500,000 distinct CDR3 sequences, 14% seen once. This clonotype occurred a few times. The antigen is undetermined. The sample was also reused in another study, on yellow fever vaccine responses in identical twins.

The TCR sequence derives from a woman aged 18-29 years in good health. This chain uses TRBV28 with TRBJ2-3, with a weak D call TRBD1 (5 bases). The sequenced material came from CD4+ T cells sorted from blood. This CDR3 is CASSFRDAQYF. The CDR3 region has the DNA TGTGCCAGCAGTTTCAGGGATGCGCAGTATTTT.